The following is a T cell receptor (beta chain) sequence with its context. At the DNA level, this CDR3 is encoded by other sequences in the same sample as well. These data are taken from a study of blood T cell repertoires in COVID-19. Across the study: Samples representing acute and convalescent COVID-19 were sourced from the United States, Italy and Spain. PBMCs, B-cell-depleted T cells, or T cells were the source of the cDNA or gDNA that made up the material.

The CDR3 is 15 amino acids. V shed 2 bases and J 0 bases; nucleotides not matched to a gene: 0. Germline V gives CDR1 MNHNY, CDR2 SVGAGI (reference sequence). Study processing details: It was from reference gene primer amplification that nucleated cell counts were estimated. Clones were sequenced by immunoSEQ multiplex PCR, and TCRdb holds only the in-frame ones, with some missing. V and J calls plus clone size are reproduced from that table; the DNA served to infer D and trimming. The repertoire holds a few hundred thousand clones, with about 91% as singletons. The V and J genes are TRBV6-6 and TRBJ2-3; 9 bases align to TRBD2. The TCR originated in a man aged 80 or over with acute or convalescent COVID-19. The sample taken for sequencing was peripheral blood. CDR3 residues: CASSYLAGSTDTQYF. CDR3 sequence (DNA): TGTGCCAGCAGTTACCTAGCGGGGAGCACAGATACGCAGTATTTT.